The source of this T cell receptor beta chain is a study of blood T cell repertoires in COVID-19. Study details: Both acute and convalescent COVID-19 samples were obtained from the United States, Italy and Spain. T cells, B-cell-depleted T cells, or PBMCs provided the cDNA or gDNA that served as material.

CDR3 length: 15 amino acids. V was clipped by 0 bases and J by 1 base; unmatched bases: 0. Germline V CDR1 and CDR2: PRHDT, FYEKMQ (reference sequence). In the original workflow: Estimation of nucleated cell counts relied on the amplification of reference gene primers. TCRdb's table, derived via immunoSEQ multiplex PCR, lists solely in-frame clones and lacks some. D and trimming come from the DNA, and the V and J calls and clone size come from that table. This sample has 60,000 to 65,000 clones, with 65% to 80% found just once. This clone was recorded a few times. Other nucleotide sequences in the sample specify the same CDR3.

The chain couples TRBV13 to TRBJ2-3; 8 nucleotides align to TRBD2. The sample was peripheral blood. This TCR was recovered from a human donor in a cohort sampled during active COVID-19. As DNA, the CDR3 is TGTGCCAGCAGCTTAGGACTAGCGGGCACAGATACGCAGTATTTT. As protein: CASSLGLAGTDTQYF.